This T cell receptor beta chain originates from a study of blood T cells in healthy people across ages. Findings and caveats of the study: In older individuals, TCR beta diversity per million T cells was lower, falling roughly linearly with age. The authors considered diversity estimates from one million T cells to be underestimates.

On this clonotype: Antigen unknown.

Total RNA, at least 5 micrograms per sample, came from PBMCs. A sample-barcoded 5' primer and a J-beta primer mix were used in a second PCR of about 7 to 12 cycles. TCRdb redid the calling of the 5' RACE reads with MiXCR, one entry per CDR3 protein. The table includes approximately 850,000 distinct CDR3 sequences, about 62% detected once. This clonotype was sampled from a young man in good health. The specimen sequenced was blood.

CDR3 in amino acids: CASSEGTADTYEQYF. In nucleotides, the CDR3 is TGTGCCAGCAGTGAAGGGACAGCTGATACCTACGAGCAGTACTTC. This chain joins TRBV25-1 and TRBJ2-5; TRBD1 agrees at 7 bases. With the DNA end fitting TRBJ2-7 better, the J assignment may be wrong. Looked up from germline, CDR1 is MGHDK and CDR2 is SYGVNS. The CDR3 has 15 amino acids.